These 10 T cell receptor beta chains originate from one sample sequenced in a study of regulatory T cells in long-lasting Graves disease. Arm-PCR of CDR3 regions and iRepertoire HTBI primers were the basis on which TCR beta libraries were built. Each CDR3 protein is one row after TCRdb ran MiXCR on the multiplex PCR reads. The sample consists of some 370,000 distinct CDR3 sequences, less than 30% of them appearing once. Time point: persistent/refractory GD, antithyroid drugs over 5 years with positive TRAb. Isolated PBMC RNA provided the starting material for the TCR library. This material consisted of peripheral blood mononuclear cells (PBMCs), taken when the disease was refractory, from a patient treated with antithyroid drugs. These receptors all come from a woman aged 35 to 49 with Graves disease.

This clonotype was found many times. V and J are TRBV27 and TRBJ1-2; 9 nucleotides line up with TRBD1. After removal of 10 bases from V and 6 bases from J, the junction contained 12 bases not matched to a gene. This CDR3 region has 14 residues. The V gene's germline CDR1 is MNHEY and CDR2 SMNVEV (reference sequence). This chain's CDR3 is CATRDREGSNGYTF. The CDR3 DNA is TGTGCCACTCGGGACAGGGAAGGTAGTAATGGCTACACCTTC.

With regard to this clonotype: A much larger clone lies a single base off, so this may be a read error. V gene TRBV12-3 or TRBV12-4 combines with J gene TRBJ2-2; maybe TRBD1 (7 bases). The CDR3 totals 17 residues. The DNA of the CDR3 is TGTGCCAGCAGTTTGGGGCTACAGGGGCCAGGAACCGGGGGGCTGTTTTTT. Its protein product is CASSLGLQGPGTGGLFF.

The chain employs TRBV7-2 and TRBJ2-3; D is perhaps TRBD1 or TRBD2 (6 bases each). This CDR3 spans 14 amino acids. Germline CDR1 and CDR2: SGHTA and FQGNSA. V was shortened by 2 bases and J by 4 bases, with 10 bases between the two germline ends. Here the CDR3 DNA reads TGTGCCAGCAGCTTATTAGGGGGGCCAGATACGCAGTATTTT. Encoded protein: CASSLLGGPDTQYF. The variable domain in full, completed from reference TRBV7-2 and TRBJ2-3, reads GAGVSQSPSNKVTEKGKDVELRCDPISGHTALYWYRQSLGQGLEFLIYFQGNSAPDKSGLPSDRFSAERTGGSVSTLTIQRTQQEDSAVYLCASSLLGGPDTQYFGPGTRLTVL.

In this sample, this clonotype turned up many times. This rearrangement joins TRBV2 to TRBJ2-7; D remains unclear. The CDR3 totals 12 residues. Trimming stripped 3 bases from V and 4 bases from J, with 7 bases between. The V gene's germline CDR1 is SNHLY and CDR2 FYNNEI. CDR3 sequence: CASSDPPYEQYF. The DNA for the CDR3 is TGTGCCAGCAGTGACCCCCCTTACGAGCAGTACTTC.

This sequence joins TRBV11-2 and TRBJ2-1, with 7 bases identical to TRBD2. The V gene's germline CDR1 is SGHAT and CDR2 FQNNGV. This CDR3 contains 16 residues. After removal of 5 bases from V and 0 bases from J, the junction contained 7 bases not matched to a gene. The CDR3 nucleotides are TGTGCCAGCAGCAAACTAGCGAGCAGCTCCTACAATGAGCAGTTCTTC. Translating it yields CASSKLASSSYNEQFF.

This clonotype has a count of ten or more. CDR3 in amino acids: CSARELAVDTEAFF. The CDR3 coding sequence is TGCAGTGCTAGAGAGTTAGCAGTAGACACTGAAGCTTTCTTT. This sequence joins TRBV20-1 and TRBJ1-1, with D uncertain. The V end was cut by 0 bases, the J end by 3 bases, with 11 bases between. The CDR3 spans 14 residues. The germline gives CDR1 DFQATT, CDR2 SNEGSKA (reference sequence).

This clonotype appeared a few times. The chain links TRBV6-2 or TRBV6-3 to TRBJ2-7; tentatively, D is TRBD2 (5 bases). Looked up from germline, CDR1 is MNHEY and CDR2 is SVGEGT. This CDR3 region has 16 residues. Trimming removed 1 base from V and 2 bases from J, with 15 bases in between. The CDR3, as DNA: TGTGCCAGCAGTTACTGGGCCGGTGGAGGCCCCTACGAGCAGTACTTC. Its protein is CASSYWAGGGPYEQYF.

This clonotype came up once. The V gene is TRBV3-1, the J gene TRBJ2-3, with TRBD1 identical over 8 bases. The CDR3 consists of 16 residues. Unmatched junction bases numbered 3, after V lost 1 base and J lost 0 bases. Germline assignment: CDR1 LGHDT and CDR2 YNNKEL (reference sequence). This chain's CDR3 is CASSQGTGTSTDTQYF. CDR3 bases: TGTGCCAGCAGCCAAGGGACAGGGACTAGCACAGATACGCAGTATTTT.

This clonotype came up many times. The chain couples TRBV2 to TRBJ1-5; D ambiguous. V lost 6 bases to trimming and J lost 0 bases, with 9 bases between them. Germline V gene data show CDR1 as SNHLY and CDR2 as FYNNEI. This CDR3 is 14 amino acids long. CDR3: CASRDSYSNQPQHF. The CDR3 region has the DNA TGTGCCAGCAGAGACTCCTATAGCAATCAGCCCCAGCATTTT.

The rearrangement uses TRBV12-3 or TRBV12-4 and TRBJ2-2; weak D call: TRBD2 (6 bases). The CDR3 consists of 15 residues. Trimming removed 3 bases at V and 4 bases at J, with 12 bases between. CDR3 bases: TGTGCCAGCAGTTTGCTAGCGCCTTTCACCGGGGAGCTGTTTTTT. Amino acids: CASSLLAPFTGELFF.